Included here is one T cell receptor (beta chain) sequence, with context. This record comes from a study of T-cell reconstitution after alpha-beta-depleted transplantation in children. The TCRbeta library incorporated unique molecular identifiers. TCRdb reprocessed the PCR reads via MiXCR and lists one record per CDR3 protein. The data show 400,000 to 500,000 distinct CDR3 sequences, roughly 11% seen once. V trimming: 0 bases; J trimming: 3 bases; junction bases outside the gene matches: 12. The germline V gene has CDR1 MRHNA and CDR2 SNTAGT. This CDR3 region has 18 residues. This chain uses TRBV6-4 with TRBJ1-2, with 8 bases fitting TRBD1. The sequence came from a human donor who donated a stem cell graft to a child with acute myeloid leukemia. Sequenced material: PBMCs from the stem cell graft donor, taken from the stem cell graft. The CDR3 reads CASSDSDHGQGGHYGYTF. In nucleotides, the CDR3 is TGTGCCAGCAGTGACTCGGATCACGGACAGGGTGGGCACTATGGCTACACCTTC.